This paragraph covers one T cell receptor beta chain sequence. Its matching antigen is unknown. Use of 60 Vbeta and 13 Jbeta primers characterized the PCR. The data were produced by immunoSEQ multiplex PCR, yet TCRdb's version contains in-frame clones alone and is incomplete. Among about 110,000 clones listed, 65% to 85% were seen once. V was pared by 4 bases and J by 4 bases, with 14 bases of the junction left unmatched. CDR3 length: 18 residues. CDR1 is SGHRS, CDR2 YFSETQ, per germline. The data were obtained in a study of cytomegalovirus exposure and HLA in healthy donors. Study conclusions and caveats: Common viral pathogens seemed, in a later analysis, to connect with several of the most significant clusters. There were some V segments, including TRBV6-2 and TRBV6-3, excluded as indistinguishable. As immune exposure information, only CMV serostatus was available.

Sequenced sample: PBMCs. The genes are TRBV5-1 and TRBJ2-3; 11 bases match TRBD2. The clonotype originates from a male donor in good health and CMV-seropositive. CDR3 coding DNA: TGCGCCAGCAGCCAGGACCGGCTAGCGGGAGGCTTAGCAGATACGCAGTATTTT. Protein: CASSQDRLAGGLADTQYF.